These T cell receptor beta chains were read from a single sample in a study of blood T cell repertoires in COVID-19. Libraries were prepared by immunoSEQ multiplex PCR; TCRdb keeps only in-frame clonotypes and omits some of them. In the table there are some 100,000 clones, over 75% of which are singletons. Material: peripheral blood. Receptor source: a man between 45 and 60 years old with acute or convalescent COVID-19. Each CDR3 is given with its conserved first and last residue. Fields, in order: CDR3 DNA, CDR3 protein, clone size, V gene, D gene, J gene. A D gene is named only where the DNA matches it firmly. Some rows have no size entry. The others give once, few or many, or a class for an expanded clone.

CDR3nt: TGTGCCAGCAGCCCTGCGGGTTCCTACGAGCAGTACTTC
CDR3aa: CASSPAGSYEQYF
abundance: once
v_gene: TRBV7-6
d_gene: NA
j_gene: TRBJ2-7

CDR3nt: TGTGCCAGCAGTTACTCGAATAGCGGGAGGAGGCGGAGGGGGTACGAGCAGTACTTC
CDR3aa: CASSYSNSGRRRRGYEQYF
abundance: NA
v_gene: TRBV6-2/TRBV6-3
d_gene: TRBD2
j_gene: TRBJ2-7

CDR3nt: TGTGCCAGCAGTTCTCAGGGGATCGGGGAAGCTTTCTTT
CDR3aa: CASSSQGIGEAFF
abundance: few
v_gene: TRBV6-6
d_gene: NA
j_gene: TRBJ1-1

CDR3nt: TGTGCCCGTCAGGTTCTTAGCAATCAGCCCCAGCATTTT
CDR3aa: CARQVLSNQPQHF
abundance: NA
v_gene: TRBV5-5
d_gene: NA
j_gene: TRBJ1-5

CDR3nt: TGTGCCAGCAGCTTGCCTCAGAGTCAGGTCCAAGAGACCCAGTACTTC
CDR3aa: CASSLPQSQVQETQYF
abundance: NA
v_gene: TRBV7-9
d_gene: NA
j_gene: TRBJ2-5

CDR3nt: TGTGCAAGTCGCCTTTCCTACGAGCAGTACTTC
CDR3aa: CASRLSYEQYF
abundance: once
v_gene: TRBV12-2
d_gene: NA
j_gene: TRBJ2-7

CDR3nt: TGTGCCAGCAGCTTAGGAAGAGGTAACGAGCAGTACTTC
CDR3aa: CASSLGRGNEQYF
abundance: NA
v_gene: TRBV7-9
d_gene: NA
j_gene: TRBJ2-7

CDR3nt: TGTGCCACCAGCAGAGATAGAAGCAGGTTGGAAGAGACCCAGTACTTC
CDR3aa: CATSRDRSRLEETQYF
abundance: NA
v_gene: TRBV15
d_gene: NA
j_gene: TRBJ2-5

CDR3nt: TGTGCCAGTAGTATTCACATGGGCCCCCTCCACTTT
CDR3aa: CASSIHMGPLHF
abundance: NA
v_gene: TRBV19
d_gene: NA
j_gene: TRBJ1-6

CDR3nt: TGTGCCAGTAGTAGCTTGGCGGGGGGGGCATCAGATACGCAGTATTTT
CDR3aa: CASSSLAGGASDTQYF
abundance: NA
v_gene: TRBV19
d_gene: TRBD2
j_gene: TRBJ2-3

CDR3nt: TGTGCCACCAGTGACCGCTCGAATGGACTAAAAAAGGGTGAGCAGTTCTTC
CDR3aa: CATSDRSNGLKKGEQFF
abundance: NA
v_gene: TRBV24-1
d_gene: NA
j_gene: TRBJ2-1

CDR3nt: TGCGCCAGCAGCCACCCCCGACGGGATTATAGCAATCAGCCCCAGCATTTT
CDR3aa: CASSHPRRDYSNQPQHF
abundance: NA
v_gene: TRBV4-1
d_gene: NA
j_gene: TRBJ1-5

CDR3nt: TGTGCCAGCAGCACCCCTAGCGGGGGGGCTTCAGATACGCAGTATTTT
CDR3aa: CASSTPSGGASDTQYF
abundance: once
v_gene: TRBV7-6
d_gene: TRBD2
j_gene: TRBJ2-3

CDR3nt: TGCGCCAGCAGCTTGATACCGGGACAGGGGGGTTCACCCCTCCACTTT
CDR3aa: CASSLIPGQGGSPLHF
abundance: few
v_gene: TRBV5-1
d_gene: TRBD1
j_gene: TRBJ1-6

CDR3nt: TGTGCCACCAGTGATTCTTTGGACTACCAAGAGACCCAGTACTTC
CDR3aa: CATSDSLDYQETQYF
abundance: once
v_gene: TRBV24-1
d_gene: NA
j_gene: TRBJ2-5

CDR3nt: TGCGCCAGCAGCGCCCAGGGGGCCAGGAATGAAAAACTGTTTTTT
CDR3aa: CASSAQGARNEKLFF
abundance: NA
v_gene: TRBV5-1
d_gene: TRBD1
j_gene: TRBJ1-4

CDR3nt: TGTGCCAGCAGCCAATTGAGGGCAGGATCACCCCTCCACTTT
CDR3aa: CASSQLRAGSPLHF
abundance: NA
v_gene: TRBV14
d_gene: NA
j_gene: TRBJ1-6

CDR3nt: TGTGCCTGGAGTTTAGGGGGCCGATACCAAGAGACCCAGTACTTC
CDR3aa: CAWSLGGRYQETQYF
abundance: NA
v_gene: TRBV30
d_gene: TRBD1
j_gene: TRBJ2-5

CDR3nt: TGTGCCAGCAGTAAAAGGGGCCAGGGTTGGGTTTTTGGCGATGGCTACACCTTC
CDR3aa: CASSKRGQGWVFGDGYTF
abundance: NA
v_gene: TRBV28
d_gene: NA
j_gene: TRBJ1-2

CDR3nt: TGTGCCAGCAGTGAACTCTCTGGGGCCAACGTCCTGACTTTC
CDR3aa: CASSELSGANVLTF
abundance: NA
v_gene: TRBV2
d_gene: NA
j_gene: TRBJ2-6

CDR3nt: TGTGCCAGTAGTGGGGGGGGGCTCACGGAAGCTTTCTTT
CDR3aa: CASSGGGLTEAFF
abundance: NA
v_gene: TRBV19
d_gene: NA
j_gene: TRBJ1-1

CDR3nt: TGCGCCAGCAGGGCAGGGGGCGAGCAGTACTTC
CDR3aa: CASRAGGEQYF
abundance: NA
v_gene: TRBV5-1
d_gene: TRBD1
j_gene: TRBJ2-7

CDR3nt: TGTGCCAGCAGGGACTCAGAGCAGTTCTTC
CDR3aa: CASRDSEQFF
abundance: NA
v_gene: TRBV12-3/TRBV12-4
d_gene: NA
j_gene: TRBJ2-1

CDR3nt: TGTGCCAGCAGCCATTTGGGACAGGGGGCGATCGAGCAGTTCTTC
CDR3aa: CASSHLGQGAIEQFF
abundance: NA
v_gene: TRBV3-1/TRBV3-2
d_gene: TRBD1
j_gene: TRBJ2-1

CDR3nt: TGCGCCAGCAGCCCATACCAACGGGGGGGGGAGGAGCTGTTTTTT
CDR3aa: CASSPYQRGGEELFF
abundance: NA
v_gene: TRBV4-1
d_gene: TRBD2
j_gene: TRBJ2-2

CDR3nt: TGTGCCAGGAGGACAGGGGGCAATTCACCCCTCCACTTT
CDR3aa: CARRTGGNSPLHF
abundance: NA
v_gene: TRBV25-1
d_gene: TRBD1
j_gene: TRBJ1-6

CDR3nt: TGTGCCAGCAGCTTAGTTAGCGGGAGGGCCGGATCCTACGAGCAGTACTTC
CDR3aa: CASSLVSGRAGSYEQYF
abundance: NA
v_gene: TRBV11-2
d_gene: TRBD2
j_gene: TRBJ2-7

CDR3nt: TGTGCCAGCTCACCACCGGACACGGATAGCAATCAGCCCCAGCATTTT
CDR3aa: CASSPPDTDSNQPQHF
abundance: few
v_gene: TRBV18
d_gene: NA
j_gene: TRBJ1-5

CDR3nt: TGTGCCAGCAGCTTCGGACAGGGTCGTCATGGCTACACCTTC
CDR3aa: CASSFGQGRHGYTF
abundance: once
v_gene: TRBV5-6
d_gene: TRBD1
j_gene: TRBJ1-2

CDR3nt: TGCGCCAGCAGGGGACAGGAGCCCTACGAGCAGTACTTC
CDR3aa: CASRGQEPYEQYF
abundance: NA
v_gene: TRBV10-1
d_gene: TRBD1
j_gene: TRBJ2-7

CDR3nt: TGTGCCAGCAGCTTAACCGGGACAGGTCATCTATACGAGCAGTACTTC
CDR3aa: CASSLTGTGHLYEQYF
abundance: once
v_gene: TRBV5-5
d_gene: TRBD1
j_gene: TRBJ2-7

CDR3nt: TGTGCCAGCAGCACACAGGGGGGAGGTGAAGCTTTCTTT
CDR3aa: CASSTQGGGEAFF
abundance: NA
v_gene: TRBV7-3
d_gene: TRBD1
j_gene: TRBJ1-1

CDR3nt: TGTGCCAGCAGCTCCGGCGGGGAGGGCCAGGATGAGCAGTTCTTC
CDR3aa: CASSSGGEGQDEQFF
abundance: NA
v_gene: TRBV28
d_gene: TRBD2
j_gene: TRBJ2-1

CDR3nt: TGTGCCAGCAGCTTGGTGTCCGGGGAAGCTTTCTTT
CDR3aa: CASSLVSGEAFF
abundance: NA
v_gene: TRBV5-6
d_gene: NA
j_gene: TRBJ1-1

CDR3nt: TGTGCCACCTCTCCGGGACAGGGGTTTGGCTACACCTTC
CDR3aa: CATSPGQGFGYTF
abundance: NA
v_gene: TRBV24-1
d_gene: TRBD1
j_gene: TRBJ1-2

CDR3nt: TGTGCCAGCAGTTTCGGACTGAACAATGAGCAGTTCTTC
CDR3aa: CASSFGLNNEQFF
abundance: few
v_gene: TRBV27
d_gene: NA
j_gene: TRBJ2-1

CDR3nt: TGTGCCAGCAGTTACGGTCAGGGGGCTCTGAACACTGAAGCTTTCTTT
CDR3aa: CASSYGQGALNTEAFF
abundance: NA
v_gene: TRBV6-5
d_gene: TRBD1
j_gene: TRBJ1-1

CDR3nt: TGTGCCAGCAGCGTAGGGGGCAGGGCGACCAAAAACATTCAGTACTTC
CDR3aa: CASSVGGRATKNIQYF
abundance: NA
v_gene: TRBV9
d_gene: NA
j_gene: TRBJ2-4

CDR3nt: TGTGCCAGCAGCCAAGGAACTAGCGGATATAGCTACGAGCAGTACTTC
CDR3aa: CASSQGTSGYSYEQYF
abundance: NA
v_gene: TRBV14
d_gene: TRBD2
j_gene: TRBJ2-7

CDR3nt: TGTGCCAGCAGTGACCGCGTGGTCCAGCCCCAGCATTTT
CDR3aa: CASSDRVVQPQHF
abundance: NA
v_gene: TRBV6-4
d_gene: NA
j_gene: TRBJ1-5

CDR3nt: TGCAGCGTTGTCGGGACTGAAGCTTTCTTT
CDR3aa: CSVVGTEAFF
abundance: once
v_gene: TRBV29-1
d_gene: NA
j_gene: TRBJ1-1

CDR3nt: TGTGCCATCAGTGAGCCGGACAGGGAGGTAACTGAAGCTTTCTTT
CDR3aa: CAISEPDREVTEAFF
abundance: once
v_gene: TRBV10-3
d_gene: TRBD1
j_gene: TRBJ1-1